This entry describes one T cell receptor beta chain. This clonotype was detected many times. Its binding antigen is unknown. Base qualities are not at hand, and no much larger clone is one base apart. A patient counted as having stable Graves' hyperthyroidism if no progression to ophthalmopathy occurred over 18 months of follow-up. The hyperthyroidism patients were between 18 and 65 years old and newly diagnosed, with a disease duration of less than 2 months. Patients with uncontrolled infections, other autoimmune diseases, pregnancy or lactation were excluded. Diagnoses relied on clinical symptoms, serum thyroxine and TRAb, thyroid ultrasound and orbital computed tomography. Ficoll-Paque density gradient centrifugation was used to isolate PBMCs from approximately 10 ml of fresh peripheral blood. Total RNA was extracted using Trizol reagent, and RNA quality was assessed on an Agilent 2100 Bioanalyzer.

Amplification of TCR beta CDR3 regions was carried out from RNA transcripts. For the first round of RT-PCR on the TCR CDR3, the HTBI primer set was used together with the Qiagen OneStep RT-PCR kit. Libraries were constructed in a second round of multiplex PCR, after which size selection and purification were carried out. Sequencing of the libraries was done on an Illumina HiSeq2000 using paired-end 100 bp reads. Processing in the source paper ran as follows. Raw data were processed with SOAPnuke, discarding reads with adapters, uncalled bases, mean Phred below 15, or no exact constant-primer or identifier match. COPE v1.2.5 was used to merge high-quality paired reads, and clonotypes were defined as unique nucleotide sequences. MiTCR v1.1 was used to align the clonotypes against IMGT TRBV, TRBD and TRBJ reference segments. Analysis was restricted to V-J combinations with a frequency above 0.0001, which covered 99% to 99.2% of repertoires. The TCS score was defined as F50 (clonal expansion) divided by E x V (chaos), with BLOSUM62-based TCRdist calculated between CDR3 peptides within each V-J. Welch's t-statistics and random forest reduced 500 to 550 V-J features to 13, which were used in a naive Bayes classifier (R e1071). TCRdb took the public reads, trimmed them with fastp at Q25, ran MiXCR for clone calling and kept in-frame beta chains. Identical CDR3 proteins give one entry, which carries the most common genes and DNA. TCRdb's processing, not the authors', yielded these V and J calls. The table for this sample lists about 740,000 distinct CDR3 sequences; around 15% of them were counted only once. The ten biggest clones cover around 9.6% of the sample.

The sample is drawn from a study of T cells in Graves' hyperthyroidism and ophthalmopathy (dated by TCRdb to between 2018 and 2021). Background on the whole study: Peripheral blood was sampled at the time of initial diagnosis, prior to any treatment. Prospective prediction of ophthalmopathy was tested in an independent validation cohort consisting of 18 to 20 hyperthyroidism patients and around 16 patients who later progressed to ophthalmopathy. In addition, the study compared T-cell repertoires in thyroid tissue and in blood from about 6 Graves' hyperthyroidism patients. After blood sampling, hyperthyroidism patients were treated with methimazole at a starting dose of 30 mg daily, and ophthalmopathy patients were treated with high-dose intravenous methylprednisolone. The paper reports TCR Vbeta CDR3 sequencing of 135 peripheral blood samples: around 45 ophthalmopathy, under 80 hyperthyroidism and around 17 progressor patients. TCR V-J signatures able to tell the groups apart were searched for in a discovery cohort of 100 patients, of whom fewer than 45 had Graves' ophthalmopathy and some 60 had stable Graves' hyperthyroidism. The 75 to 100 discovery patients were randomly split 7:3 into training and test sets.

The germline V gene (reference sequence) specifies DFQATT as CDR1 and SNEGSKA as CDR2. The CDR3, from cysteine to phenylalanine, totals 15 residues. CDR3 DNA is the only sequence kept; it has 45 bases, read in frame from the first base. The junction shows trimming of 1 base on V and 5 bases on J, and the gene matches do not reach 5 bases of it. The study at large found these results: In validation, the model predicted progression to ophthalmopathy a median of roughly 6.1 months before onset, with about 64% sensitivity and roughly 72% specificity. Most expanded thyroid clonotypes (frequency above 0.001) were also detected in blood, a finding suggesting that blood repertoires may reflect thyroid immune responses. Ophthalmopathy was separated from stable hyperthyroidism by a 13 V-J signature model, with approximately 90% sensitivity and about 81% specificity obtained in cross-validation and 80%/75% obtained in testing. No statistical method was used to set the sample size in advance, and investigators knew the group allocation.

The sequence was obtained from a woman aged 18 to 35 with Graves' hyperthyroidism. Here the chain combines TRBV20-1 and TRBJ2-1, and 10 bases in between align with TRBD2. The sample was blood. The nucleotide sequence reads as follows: TGCAGTGCTAGAGGAGGACTAGCGGCCGACAATGAGCAGTTCTTC. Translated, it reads CSARGGLAADNEQFF.